This T cell receptor (beta chain) was captured by sequencing in a study of breast tumors, draining lymph nodes, adjacent tissues. Findings and limits, study-wide: Findings are consistent with lymph node origin and intratumoral expansion of most tumor T cells. The lymph node origin of tumor T cells was framed as consistent with a hypothesis, not demonstrated. Compared with lymph nodes, tumors were less diverse; compared with nontumor tissue, more. Tumor and nontumor repertoires were significantly more similar in luminal-like than in basal-like breast cancer.

Per the germline V gene, CDR1 is SGHVS and CDR2 is FNYEAQ. V lost 1 base to trimming and J lost 7 bases, with 7 bases between them. The CDR3 spans 13 residues. TCRdb re-called the multiplex PCR reads through MiXCR, storing one row per CDR3 protein. The top ten hold under 12% of the sample, which has 50,000 to 65,000 distinct CDR3 sequences, around 40% seen once. This clonotype was counted many times. Antigen specificity is unknown. The receptor comes from a female donor with breast cancer. Some clones in this sample may be carry-over from other donors' samples. Sequenced sample: breast tumor tissue. The V gene is TRBV7-6, the J gene TRBJ2-2; no clear D gene. The CDR3 DNA reads as TGTGCCAGCAGCTTAGGGCTTGGCGGGGAGCTGTTTTTT. Translation: CASSLGLGGELFF.